The clone carrying this T cell receptor (beta chain) was seen many times. The target antigen is unknown. In TCRdb, the 5' RACE reads were re-called with MiXCR into one record per CDR3 protein. In the table there are under 250,000 distinct CDR3 sequences, 20% to 30% of which are singletons. This specimen comes from a study of CD8 T cells in ankylosing spondylitis. Notes on the study in general: Clones linked to disease were reported to show significant enrichment in matched ankylosing spondylitis synovial fluid.

Trimming shortened V by 4 bases and J by 4 bases, and 11 bases separated the two germline ends. The CDR3 spans 14 residues. This sequence was found in a male donor with ankylosing spondylitis or in good health (not recorded which). Material: blood, either unsorted or a sorted T cell fraction (not recorded which). This rearrangement joins TRBV12-3 or TRBV12-4 to TRBJ2-1, with D maybe TRBD2 (5 bases). CDR3 in DNA: TGTGCCAGCAGTTATAGCGCACTGTACAATGAGCAGTTCTTC. Encoded protein: CASSYSALYNEQFF.